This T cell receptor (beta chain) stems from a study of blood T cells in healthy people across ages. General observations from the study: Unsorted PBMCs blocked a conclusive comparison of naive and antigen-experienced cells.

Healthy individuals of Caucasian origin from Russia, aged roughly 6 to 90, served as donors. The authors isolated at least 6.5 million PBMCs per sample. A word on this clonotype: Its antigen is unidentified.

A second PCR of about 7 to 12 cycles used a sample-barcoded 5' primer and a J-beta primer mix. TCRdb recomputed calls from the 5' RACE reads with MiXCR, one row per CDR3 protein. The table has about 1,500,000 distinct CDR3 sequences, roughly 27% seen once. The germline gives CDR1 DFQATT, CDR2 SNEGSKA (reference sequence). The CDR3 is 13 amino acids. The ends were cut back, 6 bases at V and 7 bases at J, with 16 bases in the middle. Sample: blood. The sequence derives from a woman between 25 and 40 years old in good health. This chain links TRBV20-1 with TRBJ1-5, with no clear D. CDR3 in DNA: TGCAGTGCCAAGATGGTAGGGTCCCAGCCCCAGCATTTT. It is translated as CSAKMVGSQPQHF.